This T cell receptor (beta chain) was recorded in a study of cytomegalovirus exposure and HLA in healthy donors. Broader study findings: Most observed TCR sequences were rare, whereas some public TCRs were detected in many donors. Reported performance of the classifier showed diagnosis of cytomegalovirus status with high specificity and sensitivity.

Points on this clone: Its antigen is unidentified.

PCR amplification relied on 60 Vbeta primers (plus 13 Jbeta primers). Measured with immunoSEQ multiplex PCR; TCRdb has only the in-frame clones, and not every one. This table has approximately 70,000 clones, roughly 78% appearing once. This CDR3 comprises 15 residues. Germline V gives CDR1 MNHEY, CDR2 SVGAGI. V dropped 6 bases and J dropped 4 bases, with 18 bases sitting between them. The V gene is TRBV6-5, the J gene TRBJ1-2; D may be TRBD1 (6 bases). The receptor comes from a woman aged 40 to 50 in good health and CMV-seropositive. The material sequenced was PBMCs. The CDR3 DNA sequence: TGTGCCAGCAGCCGCCAAGGGGGTGGTAGCTATGGCTACACCTTC. Translating it yields CASSRQGGGSYGYTF.